This T cell receptor beta chain was captured by sequencing in a study of T cell responses to AZD1222 COVID-19 vaccine. Study-wide points: Breadth and depth of Spike-specific TCRs rose after two AZD1222 doses. Only a handful of AZD1222 recipients tested seropositive at baseline. Repertoires were obtained solely post-peak T cell response.

Data came from immunoSEQ multiplex PCR; TCRdb stores just in-frame clones and leaves some out. The sample lists about 140,000 clones, over 85% seen once, with over 1.5% in the top ten. Trimming took 9 bases from V and 6 from J, leaving 14 bases between them. This CDR3 is built from 12 residues. In germline, CDR1 is SNHLY, CDR2 FYNNEI. Notes on this clone: Its antigen is currently unknown.

The chain combines TRBV2 with TRBJ2-5; a possible D gene is TRBD2 (5 bases). Sequenced material: peripheral blood, taken on day 0 of AZD1222 vaccination. The receptor comes from an adult in good health. CDR3 sequence: CASLDWSQTQYF. For the CDR3, the DNA is TGTGCCAGTTTGGACTGGTCACAGACCCAGTACTTC.